Listed here are 25 T cell receptor beta chains from one sample, sequenced in a study of radiation and T cells in renal cell carcinoma. Produced via immunoSEQ multiplex PCR; TCRdb's table is partial and in-frame only. Among 150,000 to 180,000 clones listed, approximately 88% were seen once. The time point: blood 2 weeks post-SBRT. Treatment indicated: 15 Gy SBRT to primary tumor, nephrectomy 4 weeks later. Sample: blood, taken from a patient whose treatment included radiotherapy and nephrectomy. These TCRs come from a woman between 50 and 59 years old with renal cell carcinoma.

This sequence joins TRBV5-8 and TRBJ1-3; D remains unclear. CDR1 and CDR2 (germline): SGHTS, YDEGEE. The CDR3 is 17 residues long. The V and J ends lost 2 bases and 0 bases respectively, with 15 bases between them. The CDR3 protein is CASSLWGPIFSGNTIYF. The CDR3, as DNA: TGTGCCAGCAGCTTATGGGGTCCCATTTTCTCTGGAAACACCATATATTTT.

The J gene is TRBJ2-3, the V gene TRBV18; 7 bases line up with TRBD1. V gave up 6 bases and J gave up 4 bases; unmatched junction bases: 10. This CDR3 contains 15 residues. The germline CDR1 and CDR2 sequences are KGHSH and LQKENI. The CDR3 protein is CASSPQGVVADTQYF. CDR3 nucleotide sequence: TGTGCCAGCTCCCCCCAGGGGGTAGTGGCAGATACGCAGTATTTT.

This rearrangement joins TRBV7-2 to TRBJ2-7, with TRBD2 identical over 9 bases. Unmatched junction bases numbered 4, after V lost 0 bases and J lost 7 bases. From germline, CDR1 is SGHTA and CDR2 FQGNSA. The CDR3 runs 14 residues. This CDR3 is CASSLAASGVEQYF. The CDR3 region has the DNA TGTGCCAGCAGCTTAGCGGCTAGCGGGGTTGAGCAGTACTTC. The full variable domain, with the rest looked up from reference TRBV7-2 and TRBJ2-7, is GAGVSQSPSNKVTEKGKDVELRCDPISGHTALYWYRQSLGQGLEFLIYFQGNSAPDKSGLPSDRFSAERTGGSVSTLTIQRTQQEDSAVYLCASSLAASGVEQYFGPGTRLTVT.

This chain joins TRBV7-9 and TRBJ1-1; 8 bases line up with TRBD1. CDR3 size: 17 residues. CDR1 and CDR2 (germline): SEHNR, FQNEAQ (reference sequence). The trim removed 6 bases at V and 2 bases at J, leaving 14 bases unmatched. The CDR3 DNA is TGTGCCAGCAGTCTAGGGGATACCGGGACAGGTAACACTGAAGCTTTCTTT. Residues: CASSLGDTGTGNTEAFF.

As for this clone: At one end the junction does not follow the germline gene, possibly because of a read error. The V call is TRBV7-7, the J call TRBJ1-4; D gene uncertain. Germline CDR1 reads SSHAT; CDR2 reads FNYEAQ (reference sequence). This CDR3 has 13 amino acids. As DNA, the CDR3 is TGTGCTAGCAGCACCACCCCTCTTGAAAAACTGTTTTTT. This gives the protein CASSTTPLEKLFF.

The rearrangement links TRBV6-1 to TRBJ1-2, with TRBD1 identical over 7 bases. The CDR3 sequence is 13 residues long. The V gene end was trimmed by 3 bases and the J gene end by 8 bases; junction bases not matched to a gene: 6. The germline V gene has CDR1 MNHNS and CDR2 SASEGT. In nucleotides, the CDR3 is TGTGCCAGCAGTGAGAGACAGGGTGGGGGCTACACCTTC. Translation gives CASSERQGGGYTF.

The CDR3 DNA reads as TGTGCCACCAGCAGAGGTGAGGTTGAAGTCTCACCCCTCCACTTT. This gives the protein CATSRGEVEVSPLHF. This chain links TRBV15 with TRBJ1-6, with D unclear. Deletions cut 1 base from V and 10 bases from J, with 14 bases between. Germline loops: CDR1 LNHNV, CDR2 YYDKDF (reference sequence). This CDR3 is built from 15 residues. Variable domain in full (rest from reference TRBV15 and TRBJ1-6): DAMVIQNPRYQVTQFGKPVTLSCSQTLNHNVMYWYQQKSSQAPKLLFHYYDKDFNNEADTPDNFQSRRPNTSFCFLDIRSPGLGDTAMYLCATSRGEVEVSPLHFGNGTRLTVT.

This clone showed up many times. V is TRBV2 and J is TRBJ2-2, with D maybe TRBD1 (5 bases). V lost 11 bases and J lost 5, with 15 bases in between. CDR3 length: 13 residues. Germline V gives CDR1 SNHLY, CDR2 FYNNEI. The DNA for the CDR3 is TGTGCCGCCCTTGGGGCTAGTACCGGGGAGCTGTTTTTT. Translated: CAALGASTGELFF.

The V call is TRBV5-1, the J call TRBJ2-1, with a weak D call TRBD1 (5 bases). The CDR3 contains 15 residues. Trimming took off 4 bases at V and 7 bases at J, with 18 bases between the two ends. The germline V gene encodes CDR1 SGHRS and CDR2 YFSETQ. CDR3 sequence (DNA): TGCGCCAGCAGCCTAACACGGTTTAGGGGAAATGAGCAGTTCTTC. This translates into CASSLTRFRGNEQFF.

This rearrangement joins TRBV5-5 to TRBJ2-1; 8 bases are a match to TRBD1. This CDR3 spans 13 amino acids. Germline values: CDR1 SGHKS, CDR2 YYEKEE (reference sequence). The V segment lost 7 bases and the J segment 7 bases; nucleotides outside the gene matches: 7. The CDR3, as DNA: TGTGCCAGCCTGGACAGGGTTGGTAATGAGCAGTTCTTC. Protein sequence: CASLDRVGNEQFF.

The genes are TRBV6-5 and TRBJ1-2; TRBD1 is a possible D gene (5 bases). Trimming removed 9 bases at V and 2 bases at J, with 16 bases between. The CDR3 loop spans 14 amino acids. CDR1 and CDR2 from the germline V gene are MNHEY and SVGAGI. The CDR3 loop reads CASSLGSGNYGYTF. In DNA, the CDR3 is TGTGCCAGTAGTCTCGGATCAGGGAACTATGGCTACACCTTC.

The chain combines TRBV18 with TRBJ2-3, with D perhaps assigned TRBD1 or TRBD2 (6 bases each). The CDR3 totals 13 residues. Trimming stripped 4 bases from V and 5 bases from J, with 10 bases between. Germline loops: CDR1 KGHSH, CDR2 LQKENI. DNA for the CDR3: TGTGCCAGCTCACAAGGGGGAGGAGATACGCAGTATTTT. This sequence encodes CASSQGGGDTQYF. Complete variable domain (other parts from reference TRBV18 and TRBJ2-3): NAGVMQNPRHLVRRRGQEARLRCSPMKGHSHVYWYRQLPEEGLKFMVYLQKENIIDESGMPKERFSAEFPKEGPSILRIQQVVRGDSAAYFCASSQGGGDTQYFGPGTRLTVL.

The chain links TRBV5-6 to TRBJ1-2; 8 positions match TRBD1. CDR1 and CDR2 from the germline V gene are SGHDT and YYEEEE. The CDR3 consists of 17 residues. V lost 1 base, J lost 1 base, and 9 bases stayed unmatched. For the CDR3, the DNA is TGTGCCAGCAGCTTGCTAAGGACAGGGATAGATAACTATGGCTACACCTTC. This encodes CASSLLRTGIDNYGYTF. The variable domain in full, with the rest retrieved from reference TRBV5-6 and TRBJ1-2, is DAGVTQSPTHLIKTRGQQVTLRCSPKSGHDTVSWYQQALGQGPQFIFQYYEEEERQRGNFPDRFSGHQFPNYSSELNVNALLLGDSALYLCASSLLRTGIDNYGYTFGSGTRLTVV.

V usage is TRBV7-2 and J usage is TRBJ2-1; TRBD2 might be the D (6 bases). The CDR3 has 13 residues. Per the germline V gene, CDR1 is SGHTA and CDR2 is FQGNSA. V lost 4 bases and J 8 bases, leaving 12 bases between the germline ends. This CDR3 is CASSSASGDEQFF. The CDR3 DNA reads as TGTGCCAGCAGCTCCGCCTCGGGGGATGAGCAGTTCTTC.

The chain couples TRBV5-4 to TRBJ1-6; 7 bases are a match to TRBD1. The CDR3 contains 13 residues. With 4 bases clipped from V and 7 bases from J, the junction kept 2 bases outside the gene matches. Germline V lookup: CDR1 SGHNT, CDR2 YYREEE (reference sequence). CDR3 sequence: CASSPDRNSPLHF. Here the CDR3 DNA reads TGTGCCAGCAGCCCGGACAGGAATTCACCCCTCCACTTT.

The genes are TRBV2 and TRBJ2-2; D not certain. Germline V gene data show CDR1 as SNHLY and CDR2 as FYNNEI. V was shortened by 2 bases and J by 5 bases, with 12 bases between the two germline ends. This CDR3 has 15 amino acids. This CDR3 reads CASSEIGQATGELFF. The CDR3 DNA follows: TGTGCCAGCAGTGAAATCGGCCAGGCTACCGGGGAGCTGTTTTTT.

About this clone: Other nucleotide sequences from this sample produce the same CDR3. This chain uses TRBV14 with TRBJ1-1; TRBD1 is a possible D gene (5 bases). Germline assignment: CDR1 SGHDN and CDR2 FVKESK. Trimming removed 0 bases at V and 4 bases at J, with 9 bases between. This CDR3 is 14 amino acids long. CDR3 region: CASSQDLGGTEAFF. CDR3 sequence (DNA): TGTGCCAGCAGCCAAGACTTGGGGGGCACTGAAGCTTTCTTT.

The CDR3 region is CASSLSPGNDSPLHF. CDR3 sequence (DNA): TGTGCCAGCAGCTTGTCGCCCGGGAACGATTCACCCCTCCACTTT. This chain links TRBV7-3 with TRBJ1-6; D is ambiguous. The germline V gene encodes CDR1 SGHTA and CDR2 FQGTGA. V was pared by 3 bases and J by 8 bases, with 14 bases between. The length of the CDR3 is 15 residues.

This clone appeared a few times. CDR3 DNA sequence: TGTGCCAGCAGTAAGGACAGATTTCGCAATCAGCCCCAGCATTTT. Amino acid sequence: CASSKDRFRNQPQHF. The rearrangement uses TRBV2 and TRBJ1-5, with a weak D call TRBD1 (6 bases). The V and J ends lost 5 bases and 2 bases respectively, with 13 bases between them. The CDR3 is 15 residues long. Germline V gene data show CDR1 as SNHLY and CDR2 as FYNNEI.

This sequence joins TRBV5-1 and TRBJ1-4, with D tentatively TRBD1 (5 bases). Germline values: CDR1 SGHRS, CDR2 YFSETQ. The CDR3 covers 15 residues. V was cut by 2 bases and J by 0 bases, with 8 bases left in between. In DNA, the CDR3 is TGCGCCAGCAGCTTCGACAGTTCAACTAATGAAAAACTGTTTTTT. As protein: CASSFDSSTNEKLFF.

The chain couples TRBV11-1 to TRBJ2-1, with TRBD1 matching 7 bases. V lost 5 bases and J lost 5; bases outside the gene matches: 3. The CDR3 sequence is 13 residues long. CDR1 SGHAT and CDR2 FQDESV come from the germline V gene (reference sequence). Written as DNA, the CDR3 is TGTGCCAGCAGCGTCGACAGGGACAATGAGCAGTTCTTC. Translation: CASSVDRDNEQFF.

The chain carries TRBV5-1 and TRBJ2-5, with D unclear. This CDR3 has 12 amino acids. Trimming took off 4 bases at V and 0 bases at J, with 4 bases between the two ends. Germline values: CDR1 SGHRS, CDR2 YFSETQ. DNA of the CDR3: TGCGCCAGCAGCCCCAACCAAGAGACCCAGTACTTC. It is translated as CASSPNQETQYF.

This chain links TRBV10-3 with TRBJ1-2; D is perhaps TRBD1 (5 bases). The V gene's germline CDR1 is ENHRY and CDR2 SYGVKD. The CDR3 has 14 residues. V was trimmed by 0 bases and J by 5 bases, leaving 10 bases between them. CDR3 sequence reads: CAISESTADYGYTF. In DNA, the CDR3 is TGTGCCATCAGTGAGTCGACAGCGGATTATGGCTACACCTTC.

The V call is TRBV7-9, the J call TRBJ2-1; 13 bases map to TRBD2. Germline V gene data show CDR1 as SEHNR and CDR2 as FQNEAQ (reference sequence). The CDR3 contains 13 residues. Trimming cost V 10 bases and J 8 bases; bases outside gene matches: 5. The CDR3 DNA reads as TGTGCCATCACGGGACTAGCGGGATATGAGCAGTTCTTC. Its translation is CAITGLAGYEQFF.

This clone was recorded only once. This sequence joins TRBV5-4 and TRBJ1-4, with TRBD1 matching over 7 bases. The junction had 8 bases not matched to a gene; V was cut back by 3 bases and J by 6 bases. In germline, CDR1 is SGHNT, CDR2 YYREEE (reference sequence). The CDR3 has 15 amino acids. For the CDR3, the DNA is TGTGCCAGCAGCTCCCGACAGGGCTTGGATGAAAAACTGTTTTTT. Translating gives CASSSRQGLDEKLFF.